This section outlines one T cell receptor (beta chain) sequence together with its context. Antigen specificity is unknown. Unmatched junction bases numbered 3, after V lost 5 bases and J lost 2 bases. This CDR3 has 15 amino acids. Germline V gene lookup returns CDR1 MNHNY and CDR2 SVGAGI (reference sequence). The entry originates in a study of T cell repertoires in cytomegalovirus infection. Study as a whole: CMV infection plus the matching HLA type was flagged by public TCR beta signatures. General study points: CMV carriers having the relevant HLA were flagged by cumulative public TCR beta family frequency. CMV-specific TCR beta clonotypes restricted by HLA-C were the ones dominating the ex vivo response.

TCRdb independently ran MiXCR on the reads; one entry per CDR3 protein. The table records roughly 700,000 distinct CDR3 sequences, roughly 33% of them present only once. This sample comprised cultured PBMCs, obtained from culture after CMV antigen stimulation. The clonotype was recovered from a human donor in good health (CMV status not recorded). Some clones in this sample may be carry-over from other donors' samples. The rearrangement joins TRBV6-6 to TRBJ1-5, with TRBD1 matching 10 bases. The CDR3 nucleotides read TGTGCCAGCAGTACGACAGGGGGCGGCAATCAGCCCCAGCATTTT. Its translation is CASSTTGGGNQPQHF.